This T cell receptor (beta chain) was retrieved from a study of T cell responses to AZD1222 COVID-19 vaccine. Study results and limitations: Rises in breadth and depth of Spike-specific TCRs came after two AZD1222 doses.

Points on this clone: Its antigen is undetermined.

The data were produced by immunoSEQ multiplex PCR, yet TCRdb's version contains in-frame clones alone and is incomplete. Of about 120,000 clones listed, around nine tenths are singletons. Germline CDR1 and CDR2: WSHSY and SAAADI. The V gene lost 0 bases and the J gene lost 5 bases, with 7 bases spanning the gap. CDR3 size: 13 residues. V gene TRBV10-2 combines with J gene TRBJ1-2, with unresolved D. This clonotype was obtained from an adult in good health. Sequencing used peripheral blood, obtained on day 0 of AZD1222 vaccination. The CDR3 DNA is TGCGCCAGCAGTGAGTCAGTCCGATATGGCTACACCTTC. This sequence encodes CASSESVRYGYTF.